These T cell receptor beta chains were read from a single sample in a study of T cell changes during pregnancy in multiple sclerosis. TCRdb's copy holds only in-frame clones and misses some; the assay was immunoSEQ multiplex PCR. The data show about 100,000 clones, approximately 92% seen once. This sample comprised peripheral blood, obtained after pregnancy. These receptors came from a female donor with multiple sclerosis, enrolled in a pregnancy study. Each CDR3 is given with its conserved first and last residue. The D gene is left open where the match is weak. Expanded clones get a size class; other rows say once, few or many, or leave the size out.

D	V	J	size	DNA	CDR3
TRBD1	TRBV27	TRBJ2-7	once	TGTGCCAGCAGCTCGGGACAGGGGTCCTACGAGCAGTACTTC	CASSSGQGSYEQYF
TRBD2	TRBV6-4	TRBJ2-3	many	TGTGCCAGCAGCGCCCTAGCGGACACAGATACGCAGTATTTT	CASSALADTDTQYF
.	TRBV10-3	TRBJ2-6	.	TGTGCCATCAGTGAGTCAGCGGCTGGGGCCAACGTCCTGACTTTC	CAISESAAGANVLTF
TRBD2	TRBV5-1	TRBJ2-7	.	TGCGCCAGCAGCTTACTCACTAGCGGGAGCCCCTACGAGCAGTACTTC	CASSLLTSGSPYEQYF
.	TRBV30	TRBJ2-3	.	TGTGCCTGGGAGCCCGGCACAGATACGCAGTATTTT	CAWEPGTDTQYF
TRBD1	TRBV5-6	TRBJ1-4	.	TGTGCCAGCAGCTTGGAAGGGACAGGGAGTGAAAAACTGTTTTTT	CASSLEGTGSEKLFF
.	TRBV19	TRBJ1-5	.	TGTGCCAGTACCCGGGGGGCATACAATCAGCCCCAGCATTTT	CASTRGAYNQPQHF
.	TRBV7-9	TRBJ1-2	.	TGTGCCAGCAGCTTATCCCCCTCCTACTATGGCTACACCTTC	CASSLSPSYYGYTF
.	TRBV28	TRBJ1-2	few	TGTGCCAGCAGTTTATTGTGGGGGCAGGGAAGCGGCTACACCTTC	CASSLLWGQGSGYTF
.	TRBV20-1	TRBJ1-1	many	TGCAGTGCCAGACAGCCAGGGAAAGCTTTCTTT	CSARQPGKAFF
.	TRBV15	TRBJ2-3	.	TGTGCCACCAGCAGAAGCGGGACAGATACGCAGTATTTT	CATSRSGTDTQYF
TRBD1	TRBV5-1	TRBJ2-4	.	TGCGCCAGCAGTTTTACAGGGGATCGGGACATTCAGTACTTC	CASSFTGDRDIQYF
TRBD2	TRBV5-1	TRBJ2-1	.	TGCGCCAGCAGCGGGGAAACCGGGACTATGTACAATGAGCAGTTCTTC	CASSGETGTMYNEQFF
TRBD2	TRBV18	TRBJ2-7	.	TGTGCCAGCTCACCTAGAATCGGACTAGCGGGGGGGTCCTACGAGCAGTACTTC	CASSPRIGLAGGSYEQYF
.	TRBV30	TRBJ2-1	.	TGTGCCTGGAGAGTCCCAGGGAGGTACAATGAGCAGTTCTTC	CAWRVPGRYNEQFF
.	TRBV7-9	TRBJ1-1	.	TGTGCCAGCAGCTTAGCGGCCGTTGAGAACACTGAAGCTTTCTTT	CASSLAAVENTEAFF
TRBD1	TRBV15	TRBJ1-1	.	TGTGCCACCAGCAGAGATACCCCCAGGGGGACGATCGAAGCAGAAGCTTTCTTT	CATSRDTPRGTIEAEAFF
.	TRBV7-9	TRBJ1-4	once	TGTGCCAGCAGCGGCCCGGGGGGGAGGATAGGTGAAAAACTGTTTTTT	CASSGPGGRIGEKLFF
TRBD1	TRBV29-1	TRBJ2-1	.	TGCAGCGCGATGGAACCGGGACAGGGGGGGAATGAGCAGTTCTTC	CSAMEPGQGGNEQFF
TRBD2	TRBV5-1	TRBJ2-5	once	TGCGCCAGCAGCTTGGGGGCTAGCGGGAGGCAAGAGACCCAGTACTTC	CASSLGASGRQETQYF
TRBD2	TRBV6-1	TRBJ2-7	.	TGTGCCAGCAGTGAAATAGCGGGGGTCTACGAGCAGTACTTC	CASSEIAGVYEQYF
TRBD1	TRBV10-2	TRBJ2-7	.	TGCGCCAGCAGCCGACAGGGAACTCCCCACGAGCAGTACTTC	CASSRQGTPHEQYF
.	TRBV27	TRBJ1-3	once	TGTGCCAGCAGTCCGCTAGGCTCTGGAAACACCATATATTTT	CASSPLGSGNTIYF
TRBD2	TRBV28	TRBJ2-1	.	TGTGCCAGCAGTTTCTTAAGCGGGAGGGCCCGGGGCTCCTACAATGAGCAGTTCTTC	CASSFLSGRARGSYNEQFF
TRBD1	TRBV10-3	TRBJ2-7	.	TGTGCCATCAGTGTCGGTGACAGGGCCTCGACCTACGAGCAGTACTTC	CAISVGDRASTYEQYF
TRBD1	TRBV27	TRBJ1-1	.	TGTGCCAGCAGTTACCGGGACAGTAACACTGAAGCTTTCTTT	CASSYRDSNTEAFF
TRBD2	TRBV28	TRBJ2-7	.	TGTGCCAGCAGTTTACCCGGACTAGCGGGTTCCTACGAGCAGTACTTC	CASSLPGLAGSYEQYF
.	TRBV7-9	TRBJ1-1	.	TGTGCCAGCAGCCAGTTTTCGGGGGGAGGAACTGAAGCTTTCTTT	CASSQFSGGGTEAFF
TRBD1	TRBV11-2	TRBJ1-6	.	TGTGCCAGCAGCTACAGGGGGGGCGGTAATTCACCCCTCCACTTT	CASSYRGGGNSPLHF
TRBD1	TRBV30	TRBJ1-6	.	TGTGCCTGGAGACAGGGGAATTCACCCCTCCACTTT	CAWRQGNSPLHF
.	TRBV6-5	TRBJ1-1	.	TGTGCCAGCAGTTACTCAGGGGATGAAGCTTTCTTT	CASSYSGDEAFF